The present entry profiles one T cell receptor beta chain with its context. The data derive from a study of control samples from healthy donors and cancer patients. Some clones are missing from TCRdb's copy, which holds only in-frame ones; the method was immunoSEQ multiplex PCR. The sample lists 70,000 or so clones, 84% occurring once. The CDR3 is made up of 12 amino acids. With 5 bases removed from V and 5 bases from J, the gap between germline ends came to 9 bases. This chain connects TRBV12-3 or TRBV12-4 to TRBJ2-5; D is perhaps TRBD1 (5 bases). Input material: blood. This TCR was sampled from a man aged 50 to 60 in good health. CDR3 nucleotides: TGTGCCAGCAGTGAATCAGGGGAGACCCAGTACTTC. Residues: CASSESGETQYF.